Here is one TCR beta chain with its context. What it binds is unknown. A junction boundary mismatches the germline segment, possibly from a read error. Germline CDR1 and CDR2: MDHEN and SYDVKM. CDR3 length: 15 residues. This specimen comes from a study of blood T cells in healthy people across ages. With a J-beta primer mix and a sample-barcoded 5' primer, a second PCR ran about 7 to 12 cycles. The yield of each sample was at least 2.5 million CDR3-containing paired-end reads. From the 5' RACE reads, TCRdb called clonotypes with MiXCR, one entry per CDR3 protein. The sample contains around 900,000 distinct CDR3 sequences, under 35% of which appear only once. Study conclusions and caveats: Greater diversity and more naive CD4+ cells were seen in long-lived donors than in aged donors. Older age went with lower TCR beta diversity per million T cells, in a roughly linear way. Unknown CMV status may confound age-related changes in expanded clones.

This TCR was sampled from a woman aged 80 or over in good health. J is TRBJ2-6 and V is TRBV28, with D tentatively TRBD1 (5 bases). Material: blood. CDR3 nucleotide sequence: TGTGCCAGCAGTACTACAGATAAACAGGCCAACGTCCAGACTTTC. It yields the protein CASSTTDKQANVQTF.